These T cell receptor beta chains were read from a single sample in a study of blood T cell repertoires in COVID-19. Sequencing was performed with immunoSEQ multiplex PCR; in TCRdb, only in-frame clones are kept and a portion is missing. Altogether roughly 250,000 clones are present, roughly 90% being singletons, with the ten largest covering around 3%. The sequencing sample was made of PBMCs or T cells enriched from blood (not recorded which). These receptors were taken from a woman aged 50 to 60 who had recovered from COVID-19. Each CDR3 is given with its conserved first and last residue. Each record gives: J gene, V gene, clone size, D gene, CDR3 protein, CDR3 DNA. D genes are given only for firm matches. Clone size is stated in some rows and not others, as once, few, many or a class when expanded.

>TRBJ2-2|TRBV5-1|NA|TRBD1
CASSTWTGWTQWNTGELFF
TGCGCCAGCAGCACATGGACAGGGTGGACGCAATGGAACACCGGGGAGCTGTTTTTT
>TRBJ2-1|TRBV6-5|NA|TRBD1
CASRLLDRAYNEQFF
TGTGCCAGCAGACTCCTGGACAGGGCCTACAATGAGCAGTTCTTC
>TRBJ2-7|TRBV3-1/TRBV3-2|NA|TRBD2
CASSQETSGVTYEQYF
TGTGCCAGCAGCCAAGAAACTAGCGGGGTAACCTACGAGCAGTACTTC
>TRBJ1-1|TRBV28|NA|TRBD1
CASSLYRTGHTEAFF
TGTGCCAGCAGTTTATATAGGACAGGGCACACTGAAGCTTTCTTT
>TRBJ2-5|TRBV7-6|NA|TRBD2
CASNLAGGGGETQYF
TGTGCCAGCAACCTAGCGGGAGGGGGAGGGGAGACCCAGTACTTC
>TRBJ1-2|TRBV30|once|TRBD1
CAWSERTQQGNYGYTF
TGTGCCTGGAGTGAACGGACGCAACAGGGGAACTATGGCTACACCTTC
>TRBJ2-3|TRBV28|NA|NA
CASTAILDMIPDTQYF
TGTGCCAGCACCGCAATACTGGACATGATCCCAGATACGCAGTATTTT
>TRBJ2-1|TRBV6-1|NA|NA
CASSEFGELEQFF
TGTGCCAGCAGTGAATTCGGGGAACTTGAGCAGTTCTTC
>TRBJ1-2|TRBV7-9|NA|NA
CASSLERGGYTF
TGTGCCAGCAGCTTAGAACGGGGTGGCTACACCTTC
>TRBJ2-1|TRBV6-1|NA|TRBD2
CASSEGSSGYNEQFF
TGTGCCAGCAGTGAAGGGTCTAGCGGCTACAATGAGCAGTTCTTC
>TRBJ1-1|TRBV5-4|NA|NA
CASSLGGARGVNTEAFF
TGTGCCAGCAGCTTGGGCGGGGCCAGAGGGGTGAACACTGAAGCTTTCTTT
>TRBJ2-7|TRBV4-1|NA|TRBD1
CASSQETGIRNEQYF
TGCGCCAGCAGCCAAGAGACAGGGATTAGAAACGAGCAGTACTTC
>TRBJ1-1|TRBV4-2|few|NA
CASSPQDSNTEAFF
TGTGCCAGCAGCCCACAGGATTCGAACACTGAAGCTTTCTTT
>TRBJ2-1|TRBV28|NA|NA
CASSARSVNNEQFF
TGTGCCAGCAGTGCCCGCAGCGTTAACAATGAGCAGTTCTTC
>TRBJ2-5|TRBV5-1|NA|NA
CASSWGVPQETQYF
TGCGCCAGCAGCTGGGGGGTACCACAAGAGACCCAGTACTTC
>TRBJ2-2|TRBV5-6|NA|NA
CASSLSRVGTGELFF
TGTGCCAGCAGCTTGTCGCGGGTGGGGACCGGGGAGCTGTTTTTT